The 19 T cell receptor beta chains below all came from one sample that was sequenced in a study of identical twins. TCRdb processed the 5' RACE reads anew with MiXCR; each CDR3 protein has one entry. This table has a few hundred thousand distinct CDR3 sequences, 8% to 11% appearing once. Source material: memory T cells sorted from blood. The receptors come from a man aged 45-60 years in good health.

This clonotype was observed a handful of times. The V and J genes are TRBV9 and TRBJ1-1; possibly TRBD1 for D (6 bases). V lost 5 bases and J lost 4, with 12 bases in between. Germline lookup yields CDR1 SGDLS and CDR2 YYNGEE. There are 13 residues in the CDR3. CDR3 bases: TGTGCCAGCAGTGAGAGGGGGGGCACTGAAGCTTTCTTT. Protein product: CASSERGGTEAFF.

The chain uses TRBV4-2 and TRBJ1-5; TRBD1 matches 12 bases. This CDR3 comprises 16 residues. From germline, CDR1 is LGHNA and CDR2 YNFKEQ. Trimming removed 5 bases from V and 2 bases from J; junction bases left unmatched: 4. DNA of the CDR3: TGTGCCAGCAGCGGGACAGGGGGCTTCGGCAATCAGCCCCAGCATTTT. It specifies CASSGTGGFGNQPQHF.

This clonotype occurred many times. The rearrangement joins TRBV20-1 to TRBJ2-1, with D maybe TRBD2 (6 bases). Germline assignment: CDR1 DFQATT and CDR2 SNEGSKA (reference sequence). V gave up 6 bases and J gave up 8 bases, with 20 bases separating them. This CDR3 spans 14 amino acids. The CDR3, as DNA: TGCAGTGCACCTACTCGCGGGGTGGTCGATGAGCAGTTCTTC. Protein product: CSAPTRGVVDEQFF.

The chain is built from TRBV10-3 and TRBJ1-6, with 10 bases identical to TRBD1. The length of the CDR3 is 17 residues. With V trimmed by 5 bases and J by 10 bases, 14 bases remained unmatched. Germline assignment: CDR1 ENHRY and CDR2 SYGVKD. The CDR3 is CAISPNDPGQGYSPLHF. In nucleotides, the CDR3 is TGTGCCATCAGTCCAAATGACCCGGGACAGGGGTACTCACCCCTCCACTTT.

The genes are TRBV25-1 and TRBJ2-5; the match to TRBD2 covers 13 bases. The length of the CDR3 is 18 residues. The germline V gene encodes CDR1 MGHDK and CDR2 SYGVNS. Losses at the gene ends were 0 bases for V and 5 bases for J; bases not matched to a gene: 9. The DNA for the CDR3 is TGTGCCAGCAGTGAATATTCCTGGACTAGCGGGGGCTGGGAGACCCAGTACTTC. Its translation is CASSEYSWTSGGWETQYF.

This sequence joins TRBV25-1 and TRBJ2-5; TRBD1 matches 9 bases. CDR1 and CDR2 (germline): MGHDK, SYGVNS. This CDR3 spans 17 amino acids. Losses at the gene ends were 1 base for V and 6 bases for J; bases not matched to a gene: 12. The CDR3 is CASSESIGQGLKQTQYF. The CDR3 DNA reads as TGTGCCAGCAGTGAATCTATAGGACAGGGGTTAAAACAGACCCAGTACTTC.

This clonotype was recorded a few times. The chain uses TRBV7-2 and TRBJ2-5; 9 nucleotides match TRBD2. The germline gives CDR1 SGHTA, CDR2 FQGNSA. V lost 3 bases and J lost 4; bases outside the gene matches: 0. The CDR3 length is 13 residues. CDR3 sequence reads: CASSLTSGETQYF. As DNA, the CDR3 is TGTGCCAGCAGCTTGACTAGCGGAGAGACCCAGTACTTC.

This clonotype came up many times. The chain carries TRBV18 and TRBJ2-3; TRBD2 agrees at 14 bases. The CDR3 loop spans 17 amino acids. V shed 6 bases and J 2 bases; nucleotides not matched to a gene: 7. Germline values: CDR1 KGHSH, CDR2 LQKENI. The CDR3 sequence is CASSRTSGGLTTDTQYF. CDR3 nucleotide sequence: TGTGCCAGCTCCCGGACTAGCGGGGGGCTTACCACAGATACGCAGTATTTT.

This clonotype was found a few times. The rearrangement joins TRBV24-1 to TRBJ2-3; D remains ambiguous. Trimming shortened V by 5 bases and J by 2 bases, and 7 bases separated the two germline ends. Looked up from germline, CDR1 is KGHDR and CDR2 is SFDVKD. CDR3 length: 13 residues. This CDR3 reads CATSAQITDTQYF. CDR3 coding DNA: TGTGCCACCAGTGCACAGATCACAGATACGCAGTATTTT.

This clonotype was counted between two and nine times. The chain links TRBV20-1 to TRBJ1-5; 8 bases are shared with TRBD1. The CDR3 contains 16 residues. The ends lost 5 bases at V and 3 bases at J; junction bases unmatched: 12. Germline V gene lookup returns CDR1 DFQATT and CDR2 SNEGSKA (reference sequence). The CDR3 coding sequence is TGCAGTGCTTTACCGGGGACAGGAGGGAACAATCAGCCCCAGCATTTT. Its protein is CSALPGTGGNNQPQHF.

In regard to this clonotype: A much larger clonotype is one base distant, so this may be a read error. CDR3 amino acids: CASSNRDREFTDTQYF. The CDR3 nucleotides are TGTGCCAGCAGTAACCGGGACAGGGAATTCACAGATACGCAGTATTTT. The genes are TRBV25-1 and TRBJ2-3, with 9 positions matching TRBD1. CDR3 length equals 16 residues. CDR1 is MGHDK, CDR2 SYGVNS, per germline. With 5 bases clipped from V and 2 bases from J, the junction kept 8 bases outside the gene matches.

V gene TRBV7-2 combines with J gene TRBJ1-6; D is undetermined. V lost 2 bases, J lost 8 bases, and 10 bases lay in between. Germline CDR1 and CDR2: SGHTA and FQGNSA. The CDR3 consists of 14 residues. The CDR3 nucleotides read TGTGCCAGCAGCTTAATATTCAGAGATTCACCCCTCCACTTT. It codes for CASSLIFRDSPLHF.

The chain couples TRBV20-1 to TRBJ2-1; 7 nucleotides align to TRBD2. CDR1 and CDR2 from the germline V gene are DFQATT and SNEGSKA (reference sequence). CDR3 length equals 15 residues. The junction had 7 bases not matched to a gene; V was cut back by 0 bases and J by 5 bases. CDR3 DNA sequence: TGCAGTGCTAGAGATGGGGGAGGGACTAACAATGAGCAGTTCTTC. It specifies CSARDGGGTNNEQFF.

The table lists this clonotype with a few counts. This chain uses TRBV20-1 with TRBJ2-3; a weak D match, TRBD2 (5 bases). V was pared by 2 bases and J by 2 bases, with 14 bases between. Germline CDR1 and CDR2: DFQATT and SNEGSKA (reference sequence). The CDR3 is 15 residues long. The CDR3 region is CSARPGGRLTDTQYF. The CDR3 DNA reads as TGCAGTGCTAGACCCGGCGGGCGGCTCACAGATACGCAGTATTTT.

The chain uses TRBV7-6 and TRBJ2-5; TRBD1 aligns across 10 bases. The junction had 5 bases not matched to a gene; V was cut back by 2 bases and J by 5 bases. Germline CDR1 reads SGHVS; CDR2 reads FNYEAQ. The CDR3 runs to 15 residues. CDR3 DNA: TGTGCCAGCAGCTTAAGACAGGGGGCCGGGGAGACCCAGTACTTC. It codes for CASSLRQGAGETQYF.

This clonotype has more than one count but fewer than ten. The chain is built from TRBV5-1 and TRBJ2-5; weak D call: TRBD2 (5 bases). The CDR3 runs 14 residues. Germline assignment: CDR1 SGHRS and CDR2 YFSETQ. The V and J ends lost 2 bases and 0 bases respectively, with 8 bases between them. CDR3 in DNA: TGCGCCAGCAGCTTCGGACTTGACCAAGAGACCCAGTACTTC. It codes for CASSFGLDQETQYF.

The table lists this clonotype with many counts. V usage is TRBV5-5 and J usage is TRBJ1-2, with 8 bases identical to TRBD1. From germline, CDR1 is SGHKS and CDR2 YYEKEE (reference sequence). The CDR3 is 14 residues long. V lost 4 bases and J lost 2; bases outside the gene matches: 4. The CDR3 region is CASSNGQGNYGYTF. In DNA, the CDR3 is TGTGCCAGCAGCAACGGACAGGGAAACTATGGCTACACCTTC. The variable domain in full, with the rest retrieved from reference TRBV5-5 and TRBJ1-2, is DAGVTQSPTHLIKTRGQQVTLRCSPISGHKSVSWYQQVLGQGPQFIFQYYEKEERGRGNFPDRFSARQFPNYSSELNVNALLLGDSALYLCASSNGQGNYGYTFGSGTRLTVV.

This clonotype occurred many times. V and J are TRBV7-2 and TRBJ1-1; perhaps TRBD1 as D (6 bases). Trimming removed 2 bases from V and 5 bases from J, with 12 bases in between. The CDR3 has 14 amino acids. Germline V gene data show CDR1 as SGHTA and CDR2 as FQGNSA. CDR3 region: CASSLQGRGTEAFF. The CDR3 coding sequence is TGTGCCAGCAGCTTACAGGGGCGCGGGACTGAAGCTTTCTTT.

The rearrangement uses TRBV7-2 and TRBJ2-2; a possible D gene is TRBD2 (6 bases). CDR3 length equals 15 residues. Deletions cut 5 bases from V and 0 bases from J, with 10 bases between. Per germline, CDR1 SGHTA and CDR2 FQGNSA. The CDR3 DNA reads as TGTGCCAGCAGCCCCTCTAGCGCGAACACCGGGGAGCTGTTTTTT. Amino acids: CASSPSSANTGELFF.